Sequencing of this T cell receptor beta chain was carried out in a study of radiotherapy plus CTLA-4 blockade in lung cancer. This CDR3 region has 15 residues. CDR1 and CDR2 from the germline V gene are SGHRS and YFSETQ. Germline trimming cut 4 bases from V and 4 bases from J; bases unmatched to any gene: 7. Method: immunoSEQ multiplex PCR; TCRdb's copy keeps in-frame clones and lacks some. In the table there are 65,000 to 85,000 clones, around 76% of which are singletons. The clonotype originates from a human donor with non-small cell lung cancer whose response to radiotherapy plus ipilimumab could not be evaluated. Some clones in this sample may be carry-over from other donors' samples. V and J are TRBV5-1 and TRBJ1-4, with 7 bases that match TRBD1. The input for sequencing was peripheral blood, taken from a patient treated with radiotherapy plus ipilimumab. The CDR3 region is CASSGGGADNEKLFF. CDR3 DNA sequence: TGCGCCAGCAGCGGAGGGGGCGCGGATAATGAAAAACTGTTTTTT.